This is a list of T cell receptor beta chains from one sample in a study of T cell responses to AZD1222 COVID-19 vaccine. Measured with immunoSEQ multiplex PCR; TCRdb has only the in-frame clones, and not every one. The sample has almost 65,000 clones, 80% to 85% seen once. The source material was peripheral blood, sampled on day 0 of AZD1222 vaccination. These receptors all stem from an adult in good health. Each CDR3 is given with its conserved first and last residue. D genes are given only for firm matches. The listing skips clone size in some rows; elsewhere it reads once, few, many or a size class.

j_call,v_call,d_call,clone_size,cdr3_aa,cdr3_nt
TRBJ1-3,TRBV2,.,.,CASTEDGLSGNTIYF,TGTGCCAGCACCGAGGACGGCCTCTCTGGAAACACCATATATTTT
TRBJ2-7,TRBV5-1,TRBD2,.,CASSEGLADYYEQYF,TGCGCCAGCAGCGAAGGACTAGCGGATTACTACGAGCAGTACTTC
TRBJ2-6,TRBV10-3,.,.,CAISGGPAGIDSGANVLTF,TGTGCCATCAGCGGGGGACCCGCAGGGATAGACTCTGGGGCCAACGTCCTGACTTTC
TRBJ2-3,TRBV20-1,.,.,CSASSGGQTDTQYF,TGCAGTGCTAGTTCCGGGGGCCAGACAGATACGCAGTATTTT
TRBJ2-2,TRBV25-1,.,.,CASSRGQDTGELFF,TGTGCCAGCAGTCGGGGGCAGGACACCGGGGAGCTGTTTTTT
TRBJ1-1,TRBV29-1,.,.,CSVTSGERAFF,TGCAGCGTGACCTCGGGGGAGCGGGCTTTCTTT
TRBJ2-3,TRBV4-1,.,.,CASSQDPTVTDTQYF,TGCGCCAGCAGCCAAGATCCGACAGTCACAGATACGCAGTATTTT
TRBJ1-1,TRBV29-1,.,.,CSVEPVSRGGTEAFF,TGCAGCGTTGAACCGGTTTCCCGAGGGGGAACTGAAGCTTTCTTT
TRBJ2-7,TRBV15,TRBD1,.,CATTGDSYEQYF,TGTGCCACGACAGGGGACTCCTACGAGCAGTACTTC
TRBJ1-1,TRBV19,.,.,CASSIIITGAYTEAFF,TGTGCCAGTAGTATAATTATCACAGGAGCCTACACTGAAGCTTTCTTT
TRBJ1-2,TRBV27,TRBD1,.,CASSSLGTGNYGYTF,TGTGCCAGCAGTTCTCTAGGGACAGGGAACTATGGCTACACCTTC
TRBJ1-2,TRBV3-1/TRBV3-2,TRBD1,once,CASRPGTGGGYTF,TGTGCCAGCAGACCAGGGACAGGGGGTGGCTACACCTTC
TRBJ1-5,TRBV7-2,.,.,CASSKIYNGNQPQHF,TGTGCCAGCAGCAAGATTTACAATGGCAATCAGCCCCAGCATTTT
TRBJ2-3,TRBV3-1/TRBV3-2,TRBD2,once,CASSQVPFLAGGLDTQYF,TGTGCCAGCAGCCAAGTGCCCTTCCTAGCGGGGGGGCTAGATACGCAGTATTTT
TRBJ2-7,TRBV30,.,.,CAWGGTYEQYF,TGTGCCTGGGGTGGCACCTACGAGCAGTACTTC
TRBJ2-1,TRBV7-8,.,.,CASSPRNEQFF,TGTGCCAGCAGCCCACGGAATGAGCAGTTCTTC
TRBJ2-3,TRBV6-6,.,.,CASSFEGSTDTQYF,TGTGCCAGCAGTTTTGAGGGATCGACAGATACGCAGTATTTT